This TCR beta chain was obtained from a study of neurological immune-mediated disorders. Time point here: longitudinal time-point 3. PBMCs stored at -80 C, 2 million in total, were the source of the unsorted libraries. CDR3 length: 15 residues. CDR1 is MDHEN and CDR2 is SYDVKM in the germline V gene. The ends were cut back, 5 bases at V and 7 bases at J, with 18 bases in the middle. This clonotype was counted a few times. The target antigen is unknown. Synthesis of cDNA used 5'RACE (with 10-nucleotide random UMIs). In every sequencing run, more than 170 million TCR-beta sequences were generated from 15-18 subjects. TCRdb reprocessed the 5' RACE reads with MiXCR, giving one entry per CDR3 protein. This table holds around 97,000 distinct CDR3 sequences, 11% found once. Overall study results and limits: In HTLV-1-associated myelopathy, TCR clonal expansion was greatest, whereas multiple sclerosis had the least, falling below healthy controls.

The chain has TRBV28 and TRBJ2-1; no reliable D call. The source is a female donor with HTLV-1-associated myelopathy (HAM/TSP). Material for sequencing was PBMCs. The CDR3 DNA reads as TGTGCCAGCAGTCCTGGCGAAGTCGCGAGGAATGAGCAGTTCTTC. This translates into CASSPGEVARNEQFF.